The 10 T cell receptor beta chains below were found in one sample sequenced in a study of cytotoxic CD8 clonotypes in ibrutinib-treated CLL. Measured with immunoSEQ multiplex PCR; TCRdb has only the in-frame clones, and not every one. The sample contains some 150,000 clones, approximately 77% of which appear only once. The specimen comprised PBMCs, sampled after 12 months of ibrutinib treatment. These receptors were obtained from a human donor with chronic lymphocytic leukemia.

This chain uses TRBV5-1 with TRBJ1-3; TRBD1 agrees at 7 bases. Trimming at V came to 4 bases and at J to 3 bases, leaving 7 bases not matched to a gene. The CDR3 runs to 15 residues. Germline CDR1 and CDR2: SGHRS and YFSETQ. The chain's CDR3 is CASSSSGTDGNTIYF. In DNA form, the CDR3 reads TGCGCCAGCAGCAGTTCCGGGACAGATGGAAACACCATATATTTT.

The gene calls are TRBV18 and TRBJ2-1; the D gene is possibly TRBD2 (5 bases). V was clipped by 3 bases and J by 13 bases, with 16 bases between them. Germline values: CDR1 KGHSH, CDR2 LQKENI. The CDR3 sequence is 13 residues long. This CDR3 is CASSPLGVREQFF. CDR3 DNA: TGTGCCAGCTCACCGCTCGGGGTGAGGGAACAGTTCTTC. The full variable domain, in which reference TRBV18 and TRBJ2-1 provide the parts outside the CDR3, is NAGVMQNPRHLVRRRGQEARLRCSPMKGHSHVYWYRQLPEEGLKFMVYLQKENIIDESGMPKERFSAEFPKEGPSILRIQQVVRGDSAAYFCASSPLGVREQFFGPGTRLTVL.

This clone was detected only a few times. The CDR3 reads CASHYVYTEAFF. The CDR3 DNA is TGTGCCAGTCACTATGTGTACACTGAAGCTTTCTTT. The J gene is TRBJ1-1, the V gene TRBV27, with D uncertain. This CDR3 is built from 12 residues. The germline V gene encodes CDR1 MNHEY and CDR2 SMNVEV (reference sequence). V was clipped by 9 bases and J by 3 bases, with 11 bases between them.

This chain connects TRBV11-2 to TRBJ1-5; D is uncertain. The CDR3 sequence is 11 residues long. Trimming cost V 4 bases and J 5 bases, with 3 bases left between them. Germline loops: CDR1 SGHAT, CDR2 FQNNGV. The DNA for the CDR3 is TGTGCCAGCAGCTGGTATCAGCCCCAGCATTTT. Its protein is CASSWYQPQHF.

This chain uses TRBV7-2 with TRBJ1-3, with D possibly being TRBD1 (5 bases). This CDR3 contains 15 residues. Looked up from germline, CDR1 is SGHTA and CDR2 is FQGNSA. Trimming removed 4 bases from V and 4 bases from J, with 14 bases in between. The CDR3, as DNA: TGTGCCAGCAGCTCACGCCGGGGGTCCGGAAACACCATATATTTT. Translation: CASSSRRGSGNTIYF.

The rearrangement links TRBV7-9 to TRBJ2-5, with D perhaps assigned TRBD1 or TRBD2 (5 bases each). V lost 2 bases, J lost 5 bases, and 9 bases lay in between. CDR3 length: 13 amino acids. Looked up from germline, CDR1 is SEHNR and CDR2 is FQNEAQ (reference sequence). The CDR3, as DNA: TGTGCCAGCAGCTTACGAGGGGCGGAGACCCAGTACTTC. Translated: CASSLRGAETQYF.

This chain uses TRBV15 with TRBJ1-1; D remains unclear. Germline values: CDR1 LNHNV, CDR2 YYDKDF (reference sequence). V was shortened by 0 bases and J by 0 bases, with 5 bases between the two germline ends. The CDR3 totals 14 residues. CDR3 DNA: TGTGCCACCAGCAGAGAAGGCCTGAACACTGAAGCTTTCTTT. This gives the protein CATSREGLNTEAFF.

This clone showed up just a few times. Because it lacks the conserved phenylalanine or tryptophan at the end, this CDR3 is likely a read error. Because the CDR3's place on the DNA is in doubt, the DNA is left out and the CDR3 is given as listed by TCRdb. The genes are TRBV10-1 and TRBJ1-4; the D call TRBD1 from the table was never checked on the DNA. The CDR3 spans 11 residues, counting both ends. Germline values: CDR1 WNHNN, CDR2 SYGVQD (reference sequence). CDR3 loop: CATVDISPELE.

This rearrangement joins TRBV28 to TRBJ1-2, with 7 nucleotides matching TRBD1. There are 15 residues in the CDR3. Germline V lookup: CDR1 MDHEN, CDR2 SYDVKM. The ends lost 4 bases at V and 4 bases at J; junction bases unmatched: 9. CDR3 sequence: CASSSPGGIFYGYTF. The CDR3 DNA is TGTGCCAGCAGTTCTCCAGGGGGGATTTTCTATGGCTACACCTTC.

The chain has TRBV7-2 and TRBJ2-7; D may be TRBD1 or TRBD2 (6 bases each). The length of the CDR3 is 16 residues. Trimming removed 5 bases from V and 3 bases from J, with 20 bases in between. CDR1 SGHTA and CDR2 FQGNSA come from the germline V gene. The CDR3 DNA reads TGTGCCAGCAGCAGTAGTTCAGTTGGAGGGGGCTACGAGCAGTACTTC. This sequence encodes CASSSSSVGGGYEQYF.